This T cell receptor beta chain was captured in a study of T cells in Graves' hyperthyroidism and ophthalmopathy. TCR beta CDR3 region amplification was performed from RNA transcripts. In the first-round RT-PCR of the TCR CDR3, the HTBI primer set was used. MiXCR, run by TCRdb on the multiplex PCR reads, gives a single entry per CDR3 protein. Of hundreds of thousands of distinct CDR3 sequences in the sample, over 35% were seen once. Newly diagnosed hyperthyroidism, duration under 2 months, in patients aged 18 to 65. The sequence came from a man aged 18 to 30 with Graves' hyperthyroidism. The sample was blood.

The CDR3 loop reads CSVVPQGRNSNQPQHF. The CDR3 DNA follows: TGCAGCGTTGTCCCACAGGGGAGAAATAGCAATCAGCCCCAGCATTTT. The chain is built from TRBV29-1 and TRBJ1-5; 7 bases line up with TRBD1. This CDR3 has 16 residues. Unmatched junction bases numbered 9, after V lost 4 bases and J lost 0 bases. Germline assignment: CDR1 SQVTM and CDR2 ANQGSEA.